The rows below give T cell receptor beta chains drawn from one sample of a study of blood T cells in healthy people across ages. Via MiXCR, TCRdb re-called the 5' RACE reads, giving one row per CDR3 protein. The sample includes about 1,800,000 distinct CDR3 sequences, approximately 28% of them seen just once. The specimen was blood. These receptors came from a woman in her 30s in good health. CDR3s include the opening cysteine and the closing phenylalanine or tryptophan. D genes are given only for firm matches. Expanded clones get a size class; other rows say once, few or many, or leave the size out.

>TRBV30|.|TRBJ2-5|.
TGTGCCTGGAGTGCCCTACGACCGCACGGAAGGCCCCAAGAGACCCAGTACTTC
CAWSALRPHGRPQETQYF
>TRBV5-5|TRBD1|TRBJ2-7|.
TGTGCCAGCAGCTTGGCCGGGCAGGGGGCTCTCTACGAGCAGTACTTC
CASSLAGQGALYEQYF
>TRBV5-6|.|TRBJ1-5|few
TGTGCCAGCAGCAGGGGTGCTAACCAGCCCCAGCATTTT
CASSRGANQPQHF
>TRBV18|.|TRBJ2-3|.
TGTGCCAGTAGAACCTTCAGCACAGATACGCAGTATTTT
CASRTFSTDTQYF
>TRBV12-3/TRBV12-4|.|TRBJ2-1|few
TGTGCCAGCAGTTACTCGGGGCACTCCTACAATGAGCAGTTCTTC
CASSYSGHSYNEQFF
>TRBV12-3/TRBV12-4|.|TRBJ2-3|.
TGTGCCAGCAGTCCTTCGGGGCGGGTCCGCACAGATACGCAGTATTTT
CASSPSGRVRTDTQYF
>TRBV7-9|TRBD2|TRBJ2-5|many
TGTGCCAGCAGCTCTAGTGGACTAGCGGGGTACCAAGAGACCCAGTACTTC
CASSSSGLAGYQETQYF
>TRBV7-9|.|TRBJ1-2|few
TGTGCCAGCAGCTCGAGCGGGTCGCGCGGCTATGGCTACACCTTC
CASSSSGSRGYGYTF
>TRBV7-2|.|TRBJ2-7|few
TGTGCCAGCAGCCGCTACAGGGAACCCTACGAGCAGTACTTC
CASSRYREPYEQYF
>TRBV6-6|.|TRBJ2-2|.
TGTGCCAGCAGTTACGGATTTACCACCGGGGAGCTGTTTTTT
CASSYGFTTGELFF
>TRBV2|.|TRBJ1-1|.
TGTGCCAGCAGTGAGGCGTTCGACACTGAAGCTTTCTTT
CASSEAFDTEAFF